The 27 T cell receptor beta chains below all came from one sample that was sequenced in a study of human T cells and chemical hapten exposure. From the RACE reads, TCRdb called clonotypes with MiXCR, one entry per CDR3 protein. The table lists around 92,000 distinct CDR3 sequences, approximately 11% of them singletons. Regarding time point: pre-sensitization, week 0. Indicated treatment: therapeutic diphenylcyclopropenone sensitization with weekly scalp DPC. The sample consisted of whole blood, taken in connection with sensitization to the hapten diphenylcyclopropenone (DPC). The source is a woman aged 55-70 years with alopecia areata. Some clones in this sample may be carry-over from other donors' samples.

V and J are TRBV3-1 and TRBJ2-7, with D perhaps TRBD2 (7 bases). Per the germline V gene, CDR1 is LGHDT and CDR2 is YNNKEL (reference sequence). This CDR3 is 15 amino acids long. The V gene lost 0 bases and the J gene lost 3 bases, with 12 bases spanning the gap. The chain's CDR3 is CASSQDGGGNYEQYF. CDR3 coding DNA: TGTGCCAGCAGCCAAGATGGGGGGGGCAACTACGAGCAGTACTTC.

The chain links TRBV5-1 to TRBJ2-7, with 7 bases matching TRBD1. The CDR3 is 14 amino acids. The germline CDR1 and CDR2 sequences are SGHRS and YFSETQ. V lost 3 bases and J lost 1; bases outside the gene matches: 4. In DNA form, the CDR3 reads TGCGCCAGCAGCTCGACAGGGATTTCCTACGAGCAGTACTTC. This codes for CASSSTGISYEQYF.

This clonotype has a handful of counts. CDR3 sequence (DNA): TGCAGTGCTAGACCCACTGCGAGGGCCGGTATCTACGAGCAGTACTTC. Translation gives CSARPTARAGIYEQYF. The V and J genes are TRBV20-1 and TRBJ2-7, with TRBD2 as a possible D gene (5 bases). V gave up 2 bases and J gave up 3 bases, with 20 bases separating them. Germline V lookup: CDR1 DFQATT, CDR2 SNEGSKA (reference sequence). The CDR3 runs 16 residues.

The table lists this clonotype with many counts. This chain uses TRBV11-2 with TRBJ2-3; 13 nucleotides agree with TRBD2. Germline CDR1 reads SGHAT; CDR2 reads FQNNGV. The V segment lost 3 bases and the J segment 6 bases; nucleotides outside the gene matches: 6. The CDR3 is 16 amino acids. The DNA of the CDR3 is TGTGCCAGCAGCTTGGTGGGACTAGCGGGGCGGGATACGCAGTATTTT. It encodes CASSLVGLAGRDTQYF.

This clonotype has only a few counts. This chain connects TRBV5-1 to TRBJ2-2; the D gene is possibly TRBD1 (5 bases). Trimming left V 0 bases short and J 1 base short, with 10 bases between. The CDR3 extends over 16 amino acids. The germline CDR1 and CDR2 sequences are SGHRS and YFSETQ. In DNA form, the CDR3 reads TGCGCCAGCAGCTTGGTCGGCCAGGGGAACACCGGGGAGCTGTTTTTT. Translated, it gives CASSLVGQGNTGELFF.

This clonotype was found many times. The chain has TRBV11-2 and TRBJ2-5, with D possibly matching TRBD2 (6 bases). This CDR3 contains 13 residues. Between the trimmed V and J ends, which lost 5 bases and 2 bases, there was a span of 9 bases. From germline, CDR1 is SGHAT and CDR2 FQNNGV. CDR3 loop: CASSGGLQETQYF. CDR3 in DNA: TGTGCCAGCAGCGGGGGACTGCAAGAGACCCAGTACTTC.

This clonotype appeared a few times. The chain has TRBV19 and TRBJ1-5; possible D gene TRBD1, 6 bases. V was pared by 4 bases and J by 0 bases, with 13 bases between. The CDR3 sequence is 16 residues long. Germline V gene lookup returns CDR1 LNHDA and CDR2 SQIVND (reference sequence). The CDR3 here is CASSRGGINSNQPQHF. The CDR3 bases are TGTGCCAGTAGTAGAGGGGGAATCAATAGCAATCAGCCCCAGCATTTT.

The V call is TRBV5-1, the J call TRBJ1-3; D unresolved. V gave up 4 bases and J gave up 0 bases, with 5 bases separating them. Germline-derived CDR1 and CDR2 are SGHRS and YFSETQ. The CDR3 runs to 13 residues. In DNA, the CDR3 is TGCGCCAGCAGCGAGTCCTCTGGAAACACCATATATTTT. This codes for CASSESSGNTIYF.

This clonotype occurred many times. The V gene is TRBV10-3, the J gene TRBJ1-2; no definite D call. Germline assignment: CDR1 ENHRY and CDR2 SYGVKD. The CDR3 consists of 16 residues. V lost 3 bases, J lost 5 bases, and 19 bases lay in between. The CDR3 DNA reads TGTGCCATCAGTGATGGTCTCCTCAGTAAACCTTATGGCTACACCTTC. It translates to CAISDGLLSKPYGYTF.

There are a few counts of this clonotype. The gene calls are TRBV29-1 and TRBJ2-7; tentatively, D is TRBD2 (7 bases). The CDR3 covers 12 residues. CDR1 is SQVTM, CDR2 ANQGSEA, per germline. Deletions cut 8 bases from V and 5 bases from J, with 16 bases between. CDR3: CSMVGGADEQYF. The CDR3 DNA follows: TGCAGCATGGTGGGGGGGGCGGACGAGCAGTACTTC.

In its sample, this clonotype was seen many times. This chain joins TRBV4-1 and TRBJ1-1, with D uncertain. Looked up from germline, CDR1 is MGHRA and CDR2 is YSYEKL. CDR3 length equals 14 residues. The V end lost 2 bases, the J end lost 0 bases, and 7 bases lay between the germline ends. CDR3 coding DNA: TGCGCCAGCAGCCAATTGCCAGTGAACACTGAAGCTTTCTTT. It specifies CASSQLPVNTEAFF.

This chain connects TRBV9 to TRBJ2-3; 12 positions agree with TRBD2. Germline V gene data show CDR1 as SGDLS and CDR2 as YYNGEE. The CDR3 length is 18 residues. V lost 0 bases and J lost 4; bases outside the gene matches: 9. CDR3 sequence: CASSVAPSLAGGADTQYF. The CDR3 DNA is TGTGCCAGCAGCGTAGCCCCTTCACTAGCGGGGGGAGCAGATACGCAGTATTTT.

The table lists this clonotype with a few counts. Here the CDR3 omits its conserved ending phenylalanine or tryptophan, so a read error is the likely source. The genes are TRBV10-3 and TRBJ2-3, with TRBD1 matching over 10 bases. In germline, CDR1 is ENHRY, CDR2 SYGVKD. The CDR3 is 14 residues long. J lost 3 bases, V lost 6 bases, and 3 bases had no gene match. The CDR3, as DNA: TGTGCCATCAGCCCGGGACAGGGGACAGATACGCAGTATTCT. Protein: CAISPGQGTDTQYS.

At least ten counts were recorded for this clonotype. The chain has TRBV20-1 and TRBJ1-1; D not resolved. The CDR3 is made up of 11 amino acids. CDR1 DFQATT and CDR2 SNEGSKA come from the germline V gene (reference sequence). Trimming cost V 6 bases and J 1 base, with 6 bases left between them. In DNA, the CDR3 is TGCAGTGCCAGACAGAACACTGAAGCTTTCTTT. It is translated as CSARQNTEAFF.

The DNA for the CDR3 is TGTGCCAGCAGTTTACGGGGGGCTTATGGAAACACCATATATTTT. Its protein is CASSLRGAYGNTIYF. The rearrangement joins TRBV7-8 to TRBJ1-3; tentative D call: TRBD1 (6 bases). V shed 6 bases and J shed 3 bases, with 15 bases lying between them. The CDR3 sequence is 15 residues long. Germline V lookup: CDR1 SGHVS, CDR2 FQNEAQ.

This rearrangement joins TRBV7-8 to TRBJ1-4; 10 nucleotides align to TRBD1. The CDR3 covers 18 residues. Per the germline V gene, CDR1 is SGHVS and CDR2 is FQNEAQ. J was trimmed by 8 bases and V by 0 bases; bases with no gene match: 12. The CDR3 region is CASSLATGGHPGWEKLFF. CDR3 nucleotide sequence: TGTGCCAGCAGCTTAGCGACAGGGGGCCACCCCGGGTGGGAAAAACTGTTTTTT.

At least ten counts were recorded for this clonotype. The CDR3 reads CSASGTDNTGELFF. The CDR3 DNA is TGCAGTGCTAGCGGGACAGATAACACCGGGGAGCTGTTTTTT. The rearrangement joins TRBV20-1 to TRBJ2-2; TRBD1 matches 7 bases. CDR1 DFQATT and CDR2 SNEGSKA come from the germline V gene (reference sequence). This CDR3 has 14 residues. V was pared by 3 bases and J by 2 bases, with 3 bases of the junction left unmatched.

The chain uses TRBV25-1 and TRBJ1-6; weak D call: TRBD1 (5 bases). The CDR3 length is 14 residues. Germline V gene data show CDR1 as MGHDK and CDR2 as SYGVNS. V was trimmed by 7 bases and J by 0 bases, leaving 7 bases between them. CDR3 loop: CASTGGSYNSPLHF. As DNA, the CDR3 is TGTGCCAGCACCGGGGGCTCCTATAATTCACCCCTCCACTTT.

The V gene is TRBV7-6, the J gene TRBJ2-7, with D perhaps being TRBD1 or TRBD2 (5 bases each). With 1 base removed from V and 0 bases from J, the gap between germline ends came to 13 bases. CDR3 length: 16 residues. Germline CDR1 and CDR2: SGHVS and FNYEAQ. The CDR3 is CASSLDPGAPSYEQYF. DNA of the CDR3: TGTGCCAGCAGCTTAGATCCCGGGGCCCCCTCCTACGAGCAGTACTTC.

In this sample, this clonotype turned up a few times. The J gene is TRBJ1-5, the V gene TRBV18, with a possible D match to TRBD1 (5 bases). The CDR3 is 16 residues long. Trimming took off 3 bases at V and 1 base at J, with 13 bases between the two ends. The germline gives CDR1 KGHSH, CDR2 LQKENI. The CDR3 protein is CASSPGSGRSNQPQHF. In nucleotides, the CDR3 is TGTGCCAGCTCACCGGGGTCGGGGCGAAGCAATCAGCCCCAGCATTTT.

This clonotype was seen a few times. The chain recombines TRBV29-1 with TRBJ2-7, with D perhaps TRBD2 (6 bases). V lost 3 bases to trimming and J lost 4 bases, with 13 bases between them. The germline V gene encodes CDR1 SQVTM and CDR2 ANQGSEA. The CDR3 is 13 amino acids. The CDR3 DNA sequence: TGCAGCGTTGAGGCGCCCGGGAGATACGAGCAGTACTTC. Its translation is CSVEAPGRYEQYF.

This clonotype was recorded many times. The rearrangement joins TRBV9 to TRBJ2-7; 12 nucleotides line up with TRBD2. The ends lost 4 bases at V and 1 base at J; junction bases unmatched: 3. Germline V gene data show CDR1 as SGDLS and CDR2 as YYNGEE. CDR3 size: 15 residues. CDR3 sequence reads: CASSSLAGGSYEQYF. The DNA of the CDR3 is TGTGCCAGCAGCTCTCTAGCGGGGGGGTCCTACGAGCAGTACTTC.

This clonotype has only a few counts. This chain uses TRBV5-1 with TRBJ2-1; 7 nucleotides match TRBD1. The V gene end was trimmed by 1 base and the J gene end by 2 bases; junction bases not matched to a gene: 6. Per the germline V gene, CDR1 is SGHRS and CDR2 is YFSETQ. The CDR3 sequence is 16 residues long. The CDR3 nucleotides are TGCGCCAGCAGCTTGCGGAGACAGGGACCCTACAATGAGCAGTTCTTC. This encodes CASSLRRQGPYNEQFF.

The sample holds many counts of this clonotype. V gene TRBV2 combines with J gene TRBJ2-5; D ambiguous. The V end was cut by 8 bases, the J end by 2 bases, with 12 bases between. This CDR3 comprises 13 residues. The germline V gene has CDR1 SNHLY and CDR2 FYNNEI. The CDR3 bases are TGTGCCAGCCCCACGAGGCTTCAAGAGACCCAGTACTTC. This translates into CASPTRLQETQYF.

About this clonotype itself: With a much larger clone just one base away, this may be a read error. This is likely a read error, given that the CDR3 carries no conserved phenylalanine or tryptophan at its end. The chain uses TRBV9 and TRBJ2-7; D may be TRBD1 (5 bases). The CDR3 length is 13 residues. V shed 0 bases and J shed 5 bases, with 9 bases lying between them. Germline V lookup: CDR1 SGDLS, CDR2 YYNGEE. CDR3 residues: CASSVVDSHEQYY. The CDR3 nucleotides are TGTGCCAGCAGCGTAGTCGACAGCCACGAGCAGTACTAC.

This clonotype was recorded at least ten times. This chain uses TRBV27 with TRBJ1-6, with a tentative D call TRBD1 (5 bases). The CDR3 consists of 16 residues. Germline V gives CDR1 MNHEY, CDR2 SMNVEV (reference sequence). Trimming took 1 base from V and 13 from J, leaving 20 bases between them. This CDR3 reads CASSLYSGQGGLPLHF. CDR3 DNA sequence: TGTGCCAGCAGTTTATACTCCGGGCAGGGAGGGCTCCCCCTCCACTTT.

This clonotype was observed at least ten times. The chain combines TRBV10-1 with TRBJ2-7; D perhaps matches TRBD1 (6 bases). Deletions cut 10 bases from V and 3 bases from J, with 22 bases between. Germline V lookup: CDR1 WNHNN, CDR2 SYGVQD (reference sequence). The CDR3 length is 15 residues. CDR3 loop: CAILSQSTGSYEQYF. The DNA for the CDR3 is TGCGCCATCCTCTCCCAAAGCACAGGGAGCTACGAGCAGTACTTC.